The 18 T cell receptor beta chains given below trace back to one sample, sequenced in a study of cytomegalovirus exposure and HLA in healthy donors (dated by TCRdb to 2016 to 2017). The protocol used for the library was the immunoSEQ multiplex PCR assay. For the multiplex PCR, a mixture combining 60 forward primers for TCR Vbeta segments and 13 reverse primers for TCR Jbeta segments was used. TCRdb limited this immuneACCESS table to in-frame rearrangements with V and J called. A share of clones is missing; checked studies link under half to unresolved V genes, and the rest is unexplained. This sample gives 100,000 or so clones in total; over 65% of them show up just once. 7% to 10% of the sample is in the top ten clones. Sequenced sample: PBMCs. The receptors shown here come from a man aged 35 to 55 in good health and CMV-seropositive.

Here the CDR3 reads CASSYSRGGAEQYF. The CDR3 DNA reads as TGTGCCAGCAGTTACTCGAGGGGGGGCGCCGAGCAGTACTTC. J is TRBJ2-7 and V is TRBV6-5, with D possibly TRBD2 on 7 matching bases. The ends were cut back, 0 bases at V and 6 bases at J, with 12 bases in the middle. Per germline, CDR1 MNHEY and CDR2 SVGAGI. The CDR3 spans 14 residues.

J is TRBJ2-2 and V is TRBV10-3, with D tentatively TRBD1 (6 bases). The germline CDR1 and CDR2 sequences are ENHRY and SYGVKD. Trimming shortened V by 6 bases and J by 6 bases, and 14 bases separated the two germline ends. CDR3 size: 14 residues. The CDR3 loop is CAISRAGAAGELFF. The CDR3 nucleotides read TGTGCCATCAGCCGAGCAGGGGCGGCCGGGGAGCTGTTTTTT.

This chain joins TRBV19 and TRBJ2-7; D gene unclear. Germline assignment: CDR1 LNHDA and CDR2 SQIVND (reference sequence). Between the trimmed V and J ends, which lost 0 bases and 6 bases, there was a span of 12 bases. CDR3 size: 14 residues. The chain's CDR3 is CASSIDYTAPEQYF. CDR3 in DNA: TGTGCCAGTAGTATAGATTATACAGCCCCCGAGCAGTACTTC.

The rearrangement uses TRBV9 and TRBJ1-1; TRBD1 might be the D (5 bases). Germline V CDR1 and CDR2: SGDLS, YYNGEE. The CDR3 loop spans 16 amino acids. V was trimmed by 5 bases and J by 3 bases, leaving 20 bases between them. The CDR3 DNA sequence: TGTGCCAGCAGTCGCCGGGGGGATGTGACCTACACTGAAGCTTTCTTT. This gives the protein CASSRRGDVTYTEAFF.

The chain uses TRBV5-1 and TRBJ2-7; weak D call: TRBD1 (5 bases). In germline, CDR1 is SGHRS, CDR2 YFSETQ. Between the trimmed V and J ends, which lost 4 bases and 2 bases, there was a span of 10 bases. This CDR3 has 13 amino acids. CDR3 DNA sequence: TGCGCCAGCAGCCCGGACACGGCCTACGAGCAGTACTTC. Translation: CASSPDTAYEQYF.

The chain carries TRBV6-5 and TRBJ2-5, with TRBD1 as a possible D gene (6 bases). The CDR3 runs to 13 residues. The germline CDR1 and CDR2 sequences are MNHEY and SVGAGI. The V and J ends lost 6 bases and 4 bases respectively, with 12 bases between them. As DNA, the CDR3 is TGTGCCAGCAGCACAAGCAGGGGAGAGACCCAGTACTTC. The encoded protein is CASSTSRGETQYF.

The V and J genes are TRBV10-3 and TRBJ2-2; TRBD2 matches at 12 bases. The germline CDR1 and CDR2 sequences are ENHRY and SYGVKD. The V gene end was trimmed by 10 bases and the J gene end by 0 bases; junction bases not matched to a gene: 6. CDR3 length: 16 residues. CDR3 residues: CATRTSGAANTGELFF. As DNA, the CDR3 is TGTGCCACCCGGACTAGCGGGGCCGCGAACACCGGGGAGCTGTTTTTT.

The chain has TRBV4-3 and TRBJ2-5; 7 nucleotides agree with TRBD2. The ends lost 1 base at V and 0 bases at J; junction bases unmatched: 5. This CDR3 spans 16 amino acids. The germline V gene encodes CDR1 LGHNA and CDR2 YSLEER. DNA of the CDR3: TGCGCCAGCAGCCAAGGGGAGGGGACGTACCAAGAGACCCAGTACTTC. Amino acid sequence: CASSQGEGTYQETQYF.

The rearrangement joins TRBV30 to TRBJ2-7; a possible D gene is TRBD1 (5 bases). This CDR3 is 13 amino acids long. Germline lookup yields CDR1 GTSNPN and CDR2 SVGIG (reference sequence). Trimming cost V 1 base and J 3 bases, with 10 bases left between them. The CDR3 sequence is CAWSAGFSYEQYF. The CDR3 bases are TGTGCCTGGAGTGCAGGGTTTAGCTACGAGCAGTACTTC.

The CDR3 region is CAWSQGSQETQYF. The DNA of the CDR3 is TGTGCCTGGTCCCAGGGGTCCCAAGAGACCCAGTACTTC. V and J are TRBV30 and TRBJ2-5, with TRBD1 as a possible D gene (6 bases). Germline CDR1 is GTSNPN and CDR2 is SVGIG (reference sequence). The CDR3 consists of 13 residues. V was pared by 5 bases and J by 1 base, with 11 bases between.

This clone was counted only a few times. The CDR3 coding sequence is TGCGCCAGCAGCCAAGTCAGACAGGGCGATCAGCCCCAGCATTTT. It is translated as CASSQVRQGDQPQHF. The chain uses TRBV4-1 and TRBJ1-5; TRBD1 aligns across 7 bases. The CDR3 length is 15 residues. Germline CDR1 reads MGHRA; CDR2 reads YSYEKL. The junction had 5 bases not matched to a gene; V was cut back by 1 base and J by 5 bases.

The genes are TRBV9 and TRBJ2-3; 11 bases line up with TRBD2. V shed 3 bases, J shed 4 bases, and the junction held 13 bases outside the gene matches. CDR3 size: 18 residues. Germline V lookup: CDR1 SGDLS, CDR2 YYNGEE. The CDR3 DNA follows: TGTGCCAGCAGCGCAGGGGGGCTAGCGGGGGGCGGCGCAGATACGCAGTATTTT. Protein: CASSAGGLAGGGADTQYF.

The V call is TRBV6-1, the J call TRBJ1-1; 8 nucleotides agree with TRBD1. J was trimmed by 10 bases and V by 7 bases; bases with no gene match: 5. Germline V gives CDR1 MNHNS, CDR2 SASEGT. The length of the CDR3 is 11 residues. The CDR3 DNA follows: TGTGCCAGCACCAGGACAGGGAGAGCTTTCTTT. Amino acid sequence: CASTRTGRAFF.

The sample holds one count of this clone. The V gene is TRBV6-5, the J gene TRBJ1-6, with TRBD1 matching over 7 bases. Germline-derived CDR1 and CDR2 are MNHEY and SVGAGI. The junction had 4 bases not matched to a gene; V was cut back by 2 bases and J by 6 bases. This CDR3 has 15 amino acids. In nucleotides, the CDR3 is TGTGCCAGCAGTTACGGGCGACAGGGTAATTCACCCCTCCACTTT. The encoded protein is CASSYGRQGNSPLHF.

V gene TRBV19 combines with J gene TRBJ1-5; 9 nucleotides match TRBD1. V dropped 6 bases and J dropped 8; count of bases not matched to a gene: 8. Germline-derived CDR1 and CDR2 are LNHDA and SQIVND (reference sequence). This CDR3 is built from 14 residues. The CDR3 protein is CASRERDRVEPQHF. The CDR3 DNA is TGTGCCAGTAGAGAACGGGACAGGGTTGAGCCCCAGCATTTT.

The CDR3 spells CASSFGVMNTEAFF. CDR3 bases: TGTGCCAGCAGCTTCGGGGTGATGAACACTGAAGCTTTCTTT. This rearrangement joins TRBV7-8 to TRBJ1-1; D unresolved. V was shortened by 3 bases and J by 0 bases, with 8 bases between the two germline ends. This CDR3 has 14 amino acids. Germline values: CDR1 SGHVS, CDR2 FQNEAQ.

The chain uses TRBV12-5 and TRBJ2-7; D may be TRBD2 (7 bases). Germline values: CDR1 LGHNT, CDR2 FRNRAP. V was pared by 7 bases and J by 6 bases, with 16 bases between. This CDR3 spans 13 amino acids. This CDR3 reads CASAHRAGAEQYF. The CDR3, as DNA: TGTGCTAGTGCCCACCGGGCGGGGGCCGAGCAGTACTTC. The entire variable domain, with the rest obtained from reference TRBV12-5 and TRBJ2-7, is as follows: DARVTQTPRHKVTEMGQEVTMRCQPILGHNTVFWYRQTMMQGLELLAYFRNRAPLDDSGMPKDRFSAEMPDATLATLKIQPSEPRDSAVYFCASAHRAGAEQYFGPGTRLTVT.

The J gene is TRBJ2-1, the V gene TRBV30, with 9 bases lining up with TRBD2. The CDR3 is made up of 14 amino acids. The junction had 9 bases not matched to a gene; V was cut back by 5 bases and J by 7 bases. CDR1 is GTSNPN, CDR2 SVGIG, per germline (reference sequence). The CDR3 region has the DNA TGTGCCTGGGAAGGCGGGAGGGCCGGGAATGAGCAGTTCTTC. This codes for CAWEGGRAGNEQFF.